This TCR beta chain comes out of a study of STAT3 mutations in large granular lymphocyte leukemia. Looking at the study overall: More than half of T-LGLL patients received immunosuppressive therapy. Whole-study findings and limits: Every T-LGLL patient had at least one immunodominant TCRbeta clonotype. Clonal expansion was inferred from samples taken at other timepoints.

This clone showed up just once. Its cognate antigen is unknown. Each sample's TCRbeta library yielded on average roughly 43,000 productive templates. TCRdb's copy holds only in-frame clones and misses some; the assay was immunoSEQ multiplex PCR. The sample includes 15,000 to 20,000 clones, approximately 84% of them seen just once. CDR1 is SNHLY and CDR2 is FYNNEI in the germline V gene. This CDR3 is built from 12 residues. V lost 6 bases, J lost 6 bases, and 9 bases lay in between. The sequence was obtained from a man aged 50 or older with T-cell large granular lymphocyte leukemia. Some clones in this sample may be carry-over from other donors' samples. Sequences were obtained from peripheral blood mononuclear cells. The V and J genes are TRBV2 and TRBJ2-1; no reliable D call. The CDR3 sequence is CASRALGNEQFF. The DNA for the CDR3 is TGTGCCAGCAGAGCCTTGGGCAATGAGCAGTTCTTC.